Below, 14 T cell receptor beta chains from the same sample are listed, as sequenced in a study of T cell clusters in autoimmune cytopenias. TRB rearrangements were amplified by touch-down multiplex PCR with mixed TRB-A/B primers. TCRdb re-called the multiplex PCR reads; every CDR3 protein appears as one record, without DNA. The listing contains around 7,000 distinct CDR3 sequences. TRB was amplified from approximately 230 ng of peripheral blood genomic DNA per sample. Source material: peripheral blood. The source of these receptors is a human donor with an autoimmune cytopenia or autoimmune hepatitis (not recorded which).

The V call is TRBV12-5, the J call TRBJ1-1; TCRdb's assignment of TRBD1 cannot be checked, as there is no DNA. CDR1 is LGHNT, CDR2 FRNRAP, per germline. The CDR3 covers 16 residues. CDR3: CASTEQGTERNTEAFF. The variable domain in full, completed from reference TRBV12-5 and TRBJ1-1, reads DARVTQTPRHKVTEMGQEVTMRCQPILGHNTVFWYRQTMMQGLELLAYFRNRAPLDDSGMPKDRFSAEMPDATLATLKIQPSEPRDSAVYFCASTEQGTERNTEAFFGQGTRLTVV.

The rearrangement links TRBV7-9 to TRBJ2-7; the D call from TCRdb, TRBD1, cannot be confirmed without DNA. Germline values: CDR1 SEHNR, CDR2 FQNEAQ (reference sequence). This CDR3 region has 12 residues. CDR3 loop: CASSQRAIEQYF.

This clonotype is classed as medium-sized (0.01 to 0.1%) by frequency. The genes are TRBV20-1 and TRBJ2-1. The germline CDR1 and CDR2 sequences are DFQATT and SNEGSKA (reference sequence). This CDR3 region has 14 residues. The CDR3 loop is CSARGANSYNEQFF.

The chain has TRBV7-9 and TRBJ1-5. This CDR3 comprises 16 residues. Germline assignment: CDR1 SEHNR and CDR2 FQNEAQ (reference sequence). The CDR3 sequence is CASSLGGGFGNQPQHF. Supplemented by reference TRBV7-9 and TRBJ1-5, the full variable domain reads DTGVSQNPRHKITKRGQNVTFRCDPISEHNRLYWYRQTLGQGPEFLTYFQNEAQLEKSRLLSDRFSAERPKGSFSTLEIQRTEQGDSAMYLCASSLGGGFGNQPQHFGDGTRLSIL.

This clonotype is identified as large from frequency. This chain uses TRBV5-4 with TRBJ1-1; TCRdb's D gene call, TRBD1, goes unchecked for lack of DNA. Germline-derived CDR1 and CDR2 are SGHNT and YYREEE (reference sequence). The CDR3 length is 13 residues. CDR3 protein: CASRPGTGVEAFF.

This sequence joins TRBV5-1 and TRBJ1-1. Germline CDR1 reads SGHRS; CDR2 reads YFSETQ. This CDR3 contains 15 residues. CDR3 sequence: CASSLRLNMNTEAFF. Filled out from reference TRBV5-1 and TRBJ1-1, the complete variable domain reads KAGVTQTPRYLIKTRGQQVTLSCSPISGHRSVSWYQQTPGQGLQFLFEYFSETQRNKGNFPGRFSGRQFSNSRSEMNVSTLELGDSALYLCASSLRLNMNTEAFFGQGTRLTVV.

This chain joins TRBV5-1 and TRBJ1-5; checking the TCRdb D call of TRBD1 is not possible without DNA. Germline CDR1 SGHRS, CDR2 YFSETQ. This CDR3 region has 20 residues. This CDR3 is CASSLHQKTGGSESNQPQHF.

This chain links TRBV7-9 with TRBJ2-1; TCRdb indicates TRBD2, and absent DNA this call remains unverified. Germline V lookup: CDR1 SEHNR, CDR2 FQNEAQ (reference sequence). CDR3 length: 12 amino acids. This chain's CDR3 is CASTRSSDEQFF.

The rearrangement uses TRBV12-5 and TRBJ2-7; the D call from TCRdb, TRBD1, cannot be confirmed without DNA. The CDR3 totals 13 residues. Germline CDR1 reads LGHNT; CDR2 reads FRNRAP. The CDR3 reads CASQGGPFYEQYF.

Judged by frequency, this clonotype is medium-sized (0.01 to 0.1%). V and J are TRBV11-2 and TRBJ1-1. Germline assignment: CDR1 SGHAT and CDR2 FQNNGV. The CDR3 extends over 14 amino acids. CDR3 sequence reads: CASSLERQAAEAFF.

This chain uses TRBV7-9 with TRBJ1-2; no DNA is available, so the TRBD1 call from TCRdb remains unchecked. The germline V gene has CDR1 SEHNR and CDR2 FQNEAQ (reference sequence). This CDR3 is built from 16 residues. The CDR3 loop reads CASSLEGTGGIYGYTF.

This clonotype is medium-sized (0.01 to 0.1%) by frequency. This chain joins TRBV19 and TRBJ2-7. Germline V lookup: CDR1 LNHDA, CDR2 SQIVND (reference sequence). The CDR3 spans 14 residues. This chain's CDR3 is CASSPTGSSYEQYF.

The J gene is TRBJ2-1, the V gene TRBV6-6; there is no DNA to check the TCRdb D call of TRBD1. This CDR3 is built from 15 residues. Germline CDR1 MNHNY, CDR2 SVGAGI (reference sequence). CDR3 amino acids: CASRESARGGNEQFF.

This clonotype is medium-sized by frequency. The rearrangement links TRBV6-5 to TRBJ1-2; TCRdb returns TRBD1, unconfirmable since there is no DNA. The CDR3 sequence is 13 residues long. Germline values: CDR1 MNHEY, CDR2 SVGAGI. CDR3 protein: CASRSDRAGGYTF.